The T cell receptor (beta chain) described here comes from a study of shared clonotypes between healthy human individuals. Looking at the study overall: Two female and three male donors aged 18 to 49 were enrolled. Study outcomes and limitations: Memory subsets had estimated richness that was generally smaller than that of naive subsets.

Sequencing used immunoSEQ multiplex PCR; TCRdb keeps in-frame clones, though not all of them. Among roughly 1,100,000 clones listed, roughly 80% were seen once. This clone came up a few times. Its cognate antigen is unknown. V lost 1 base, J lost 5 bases, and 15 bases lay in between. The CDR3 sequence is 16 residues long. Germline values: CDR1 MDHEN, CDR2 SYDVKM. V is TRBV28 and J is TRBJ1-5; D uncertain. The receptor's source is a man aged 18 to 29 in good health. Sequencing was carried out using memory CD4+ T cells sorted from blood. Stated subset: CD45RA-negative fraction. CDR3 sequence reads: CASSLFSPLGDQPQHF. The DNA for the CDR3 is TGTGCCAGCAGTTTATTTTCACCCCTCGGCGATCAGCCCCAGCATTTT.